This T cell receptor beta chain comes out of a study of spatial heterogeneity in lung cancer. Whole-study results and caveats: At resection, ubiquitous expanded tumor TCRs appeared in blood more than at follow-up.

TCRdb processed the 5' RACE reads anew with MiXCR; each CDR3 protein has one entry. The data contain just over 70,000 distinct CDR3 sequences, about 9.5% of them singletons. Specified time point: blood at routine non-recurrence follow-up after resection. Whole RNA obtained from tumor, nontumor lung or frozen PBMC underwent sequencing without sorting. Germline CDR1 and CDR2: PRHDT and FYEKMQ (reference sequence). Trimming stripped 5 bases from V and 1 base from J, with 11 bases between. The CDR3 totals 14 residues. This clonotype was counted at least ten times. Its antigen is currently unknown. The gene calls are TRBV13 and TRBJ1-1; D is possibly TRBD1 (6 bases). The TCR originated in a female donor with early-stage non-small cell lung cancer. The sample consisted of PBMCs, taken at follow-up. CDR3 residues: CASSPLGANTEAFF. The DNA of the CDR3 is TGTGCCAGCAGCCCCTTGGGGGCGAACACTGAAGCTTTCTTT.